This T cell receptor (beta chain) was obtained from a study of spatial heterogeneity in lung cancer (dated by TCRdb to about 2019). For context, the study as a whole: The donors were some 72 patients from the lung TRACERx cohort who had early-stage, untreated non-small cell lung cancer. Follow-up PBMC samples were sequenced whenever available, and the median time to follow-up was about 24 months after resection. Beta-chain transcripts were consistently detected in greater numbers than alpha-chain transcripts, which likely reflected higher beta-chain transcript abundance. In the raw uncorrected reads, each unique combination of TCR and UMI appeared on average more than ten times. TCR alpha and beta repertoires were quantitatively compared across multiple tumor regions, matched nontumor lung and blood in non-small cell lung cancer. TCR repertoire features were related to nonsynonymous mutation counts determined by whole-exome sequencing of tumor tissue. Both alpha and beta chains were TCR-sequenced in samples taken at surgery, namely 220 tumor regions, under 80 matched nontumor lung samples and 50 to 60 PBMC samples.

Here is what the overall study found, with its caveats: Ubiquitous expanded tumor TCRs showed up in blood more often at tumor resection than at routine follow-up. Comparisons of baseline and follow-up blood repertoires included only about 15 patients. Confirming at a functional level the hypothesis that regional TCRs recognize regional mutations was considered to require additional single-cell paired TCR alpha and beta sequencing.

The method behind the library was 5' RACE. Instrument used: NextSeq 500. The TCR library protocol attached a unique molecular identifier to each TCR cDNA molecule to allow correction of PCR and sequencing errors. In the source study's methods: TCR identification, UMI-based error correction and CDR3 extraction were all carried out with Decombinator tools. TCRs above a frequency of 2 per 1,000, corresponding to the top 1% of the tumor frequency distribution, were defined as expanded. Renyi diversity was computed with the R vegan package after each repertoire had been subsampled 100 times to 5,000 TCRs. CDR3 similarity networks were constructed using string-kernel similarity of amino acid triplets, with links drawn between CDR3s whose pairwise similarity was above 0.82. Starting from the raw public reads, TCRdb applied fastp trimming at Q25, assembled clones with MiXCR and retained in-frame beta chains. A single entry per CDR3 protein holds the most common genes and DNA from its merged rows. Clone size and V and J calls follow TCRdb, not the original study. This sample comprises fewer than 60,000 distinct CDR3 sequences, roughly 7.4% of them detected only once. The biggest ten clones account for less than 45% of the sample.

This clonotype was counted many times. The clone's antigen remains unknown. There are no base qualities to consult, and no much larger clone falls within one base. Per the publication, the time point label means: blood at routine non-recurrence follow-up after resection. Without any cell sorting, TCR sequencing was performed on whole RNA extracted either from tumor and nontumor lung tissue or from cryopreserved PBMC samples. A patient was chosen for TCR sequencing only when enough RNA was available from at least two tumor regions. From the cysteine up to the phenylalanine, the CDR3 has a length of 15 residues. CDR3 DNA is the only sequence kept; it has 45 bases, read in frame from the first base. V is cut back by 4 bases and J by 11 bases, with 12 bases in the junction unmatched. According to the germline V gene, CDR1 reads SGHTA and CDR2 reads FQGNSA.

The clonotype comes from a female donor with early-stage non-small cell lung cancer. The V gene is TRBV7-2 and the J gene is TRBJ1-4, with TRBD1 identical over 8 junction bases. The sample here was PBMCs, taken at follow-up. The CDR3 protein is CASSSQGVDTGKLFF. DNA sequence: TGTGCCAGCAGCTCACAGGGGGTGGATACCGGGAAACTGTTTTTT. The reference TRBV7-2 and TRBJ1-4 proteins fill in what lies around the CDR3, so the full variable domain reads GAGVSQSPSNKVTEKGKDVELRCDPISGHTALYWYRQSLGQGLEFLIYFQGNSAPDKSGLPSDRFSAERTGGSVSTLTIQRTQQEDSAVYLCASSSQGVDTGKLFFGSGTQLSVL.